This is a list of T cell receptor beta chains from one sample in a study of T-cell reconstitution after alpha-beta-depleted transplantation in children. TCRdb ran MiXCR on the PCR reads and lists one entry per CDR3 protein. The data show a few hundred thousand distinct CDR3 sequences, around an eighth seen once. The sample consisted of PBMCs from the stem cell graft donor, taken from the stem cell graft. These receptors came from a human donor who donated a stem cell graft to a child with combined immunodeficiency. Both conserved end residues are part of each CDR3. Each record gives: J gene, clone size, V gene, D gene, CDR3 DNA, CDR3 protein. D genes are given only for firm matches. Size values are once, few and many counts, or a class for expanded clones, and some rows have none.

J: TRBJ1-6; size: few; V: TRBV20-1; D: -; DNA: TGCAGTGCCCCTGGACAGATCTCTCGGTCACCCCTCCACTTT; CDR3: CSAPGQISRSPLHF
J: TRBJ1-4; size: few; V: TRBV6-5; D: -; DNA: TGTGCCAGCAGTTCCCCGCATCCGATCGTACGGGCTGAAAAACTGTTTTTT; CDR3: CASSSPHPIVRAEKLFF
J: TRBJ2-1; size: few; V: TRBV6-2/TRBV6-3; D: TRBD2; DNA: TGTGCCAGCAGTAGGTACGGGGGGGGTGAGCAGTTCTTC; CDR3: CASSRYGGGEQFF
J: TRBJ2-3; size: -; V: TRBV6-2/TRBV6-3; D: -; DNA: TGTGCCAGCAGCTCGAGGGAGTCAGATACGCAGTATTTT; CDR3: CASSSRESDTQYF
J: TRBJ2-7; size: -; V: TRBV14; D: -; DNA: TGTGCCAGCAGCCAAGATTGGGGGCTCCCCCTCGAGCAGTACTTC; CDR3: CASSQDWGLPLEQYF
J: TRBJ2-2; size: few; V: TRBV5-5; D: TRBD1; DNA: TGTGCCAGCAGCTTGGGGACAGGGGTGACCGGGGAGCTGTTTTTT; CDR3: CASSLGTGVTGELFF
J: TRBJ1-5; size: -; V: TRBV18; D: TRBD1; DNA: TGTGCCAGCTCACAGACAGGGCTGGAGGATCAGCCCCAGCATTTT; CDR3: CASSQTGLEDQPQHF
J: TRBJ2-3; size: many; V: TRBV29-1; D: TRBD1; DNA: TGCAGCGTTATTCCCGACAGGGGGGCAGATACGCAGTATTTT; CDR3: CSVIPDRGADTQYF
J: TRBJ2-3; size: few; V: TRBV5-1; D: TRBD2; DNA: TGCGCCAGCAGCTTGGATGTCTCTAGCGGGCCCCCAGATACGCAGTATTTT; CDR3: CASSLDVSSGPPDTQYF
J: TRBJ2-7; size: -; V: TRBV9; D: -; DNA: TGTGCCAGCACCCAGGTGGCTAGCGCAGCCTACGAGCAGTACTTC; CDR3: CASTQVASAAYEQYF
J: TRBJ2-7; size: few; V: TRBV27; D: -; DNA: TGTGCCAGCAGCCTCTCGCGGGGCTCTCCCCACGAGCAGTACTTC; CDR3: CASSLSRGSPHEQYF
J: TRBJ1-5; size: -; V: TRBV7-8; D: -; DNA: TGTGCCAGCAGCTTAAGGAGGACTAGCAATCAGCCCCAGCATTTT; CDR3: CASSLRRTSNQPQHF
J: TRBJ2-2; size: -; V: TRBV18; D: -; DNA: TGTGCCAGCTCACCATTAGCGGCATCGAACACCGGGGAGCTGTTTTTT; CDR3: CASSPLAASNTGELFF
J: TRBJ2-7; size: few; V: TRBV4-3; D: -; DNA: TGCGCCAGCAGCTCAAGATTTAGGGGGATTAGCTCCTACGAGCAGTACTTC; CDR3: CASSSRFRGISSYEQYF
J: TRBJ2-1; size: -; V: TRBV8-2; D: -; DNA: TGTGCCATGGGACCCACAGGGGGCCACAATGAGCAGTTCTTC; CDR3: CAMGPTGGHNEQFF
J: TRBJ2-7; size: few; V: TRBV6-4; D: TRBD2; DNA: TGTGCCACGACCGCCTCACGTGGGACTAGCGGGAATAATTCCTACGAGCAGTACTTC; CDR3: CATTASRGTSGNNSYEQYF
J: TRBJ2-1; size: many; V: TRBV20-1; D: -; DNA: TGCAGTGCTAGAGAATATTACCCCCTGGAAAGCTCCTACAATGAGCAGTTCTTC; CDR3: CSAREYYPLESSYNEQFF
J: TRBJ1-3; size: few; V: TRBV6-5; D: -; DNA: TGTGCCAGCAGTTGGAGCTCTGGAAACACCATATATTTT; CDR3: CASSWSSGNTIYF
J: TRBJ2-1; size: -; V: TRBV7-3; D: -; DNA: TGTGCCTGCGACTTCGGGGGTGAGCAGTTCTTC; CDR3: CACDFGGEQFF
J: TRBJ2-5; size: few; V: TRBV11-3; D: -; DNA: TGTGCCAGCACCAGCCGCTATGAGACCCAGTACTTC; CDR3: CASTSRYETQYF
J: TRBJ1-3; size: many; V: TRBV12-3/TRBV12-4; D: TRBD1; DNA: TGTGCCAGCAGTTTCCCCAGGGGGCCTGGAAACACCATATATTTT; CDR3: CASSFPRGPGNTIYF
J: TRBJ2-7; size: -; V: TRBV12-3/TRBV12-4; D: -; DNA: TGTGCCAGCAGGATTCTCGTCGAGCAGTACTTC; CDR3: CASRILVEQYF
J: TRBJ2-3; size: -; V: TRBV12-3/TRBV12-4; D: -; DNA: TGTGCCAGCAGGGACAGATACACAGATACGCAGTATTTT; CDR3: CASRDRYTDTQYF
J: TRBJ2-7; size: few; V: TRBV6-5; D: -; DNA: TGTGCCAGCAGTTACAGGGAAAACTACGAGCAGTACTTC; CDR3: CASSYRENYEQYF
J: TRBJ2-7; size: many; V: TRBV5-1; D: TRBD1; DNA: TGCGCCAGCAGCTCCACCGGGACAGAGACCTACGAGCAGTACTTC; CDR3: CASSSTGTETYEQYF
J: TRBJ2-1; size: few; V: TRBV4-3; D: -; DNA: TGCGCCAGCAGCCAAGCTCCTTCGGACTGGGCCAATGAGCAGTTCTTC; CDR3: CASSQAPSDWANEQFF
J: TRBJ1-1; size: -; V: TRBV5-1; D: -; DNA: TGCGCCAGCAGCTTGGAGGGACTAGCGGTATCTGAAGCTTTCTTT; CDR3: CASSLEGLAVSEAFF
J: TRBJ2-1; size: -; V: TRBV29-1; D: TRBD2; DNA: TGCAGCGTTGCCGGACTAGCGGGGGGGCGGCAGTTCTTC; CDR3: CSVAGLAGGRQFF
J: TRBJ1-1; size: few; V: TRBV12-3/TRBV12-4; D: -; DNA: TGTGCCAGCAGTTGGTCGGAGAACACTGAAGCTTTCTTT; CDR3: CASSWSENTEAFF
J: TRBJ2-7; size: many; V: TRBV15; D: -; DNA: TGTGCCACCAGCAGAGATAACGACGGAGGTCCCTACGAGCAGTACTTC; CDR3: CATSRDNDGGPYEQYF
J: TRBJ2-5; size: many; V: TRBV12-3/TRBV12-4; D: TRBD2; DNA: TGTGCCAGCGCTCCGGGACTAGCGGGGCTTCGGGAGACCCAGTACTTC; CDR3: CASAPGLAGLRETQYF
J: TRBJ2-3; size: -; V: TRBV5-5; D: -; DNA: TGTGCCAGCAGCCTTGCCGGGAGAGGGTGGCTCGATACGCAGTATTTT; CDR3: CASSLAGRGWLDTQYF
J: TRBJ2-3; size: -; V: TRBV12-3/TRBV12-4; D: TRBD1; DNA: TGTGCCAGCAGCCAAGGGGGCACCGGCACAGATACGCAGTATTTT; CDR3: CASSQGGTGTDTQYF
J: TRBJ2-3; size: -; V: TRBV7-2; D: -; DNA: TGTGCCAGCAGCGACGGACCGACAGATACGCAGTATTTT; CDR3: CASSDGPTDTQYF
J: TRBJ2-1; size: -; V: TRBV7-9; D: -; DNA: TGTGCCAGCAGCACTCAGGAATACAATGAGCAGTTCTTC; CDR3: CASSTQEYNEQFF
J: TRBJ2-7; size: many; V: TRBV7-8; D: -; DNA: TGTGCCAGCAGCTTAGGTTCTAATGATCACGAGCAGTACTTC; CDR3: CASSLGSNDHEQYF
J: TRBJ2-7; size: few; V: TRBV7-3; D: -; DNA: TGTGCCAGCAGCTCCGGTGGAGGGGCCAACTACGAGCAGTACTTC; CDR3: CASSSGGGANYEQYF
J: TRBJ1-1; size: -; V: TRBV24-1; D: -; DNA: TGTGCCACCAGTGACCTCAAGACAGCGGAAGCTTTCTTT; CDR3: CATSDLKTAEAFF
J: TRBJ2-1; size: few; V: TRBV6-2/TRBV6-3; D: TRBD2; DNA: TGTGCCAGCAGCTACGCGGGACTAGGGTATGAGCAGTTCTTC; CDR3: CASSYAGLGYEQFF
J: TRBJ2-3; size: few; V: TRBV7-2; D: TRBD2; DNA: TGTGCCAGCAGCCCCTTCCGTCTAGCGGGGGGAGCTACGCAGTATTTT; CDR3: CASSPFRLAGGATQYF
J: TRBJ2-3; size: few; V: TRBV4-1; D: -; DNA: TGCGCCAGCAGCCAAGATCCCAGGGATACGCAGTATTTT; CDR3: CASSQDPRDTQYF
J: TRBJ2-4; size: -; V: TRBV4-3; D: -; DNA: TGCGCCAAGCCAGGGTCAGGGAGTGCCAAAAACATTCAGTACTTC; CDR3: CAKPGSGSAKNIQYF
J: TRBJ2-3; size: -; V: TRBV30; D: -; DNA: TGTGCCTGGGAACCGAGGGGGGGGGGCACAGATACGCAGTATTTT; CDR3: CAWEPRGGGTDTQYF
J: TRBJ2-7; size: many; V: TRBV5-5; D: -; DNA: TGTGCCAGCACCGACCCCGGGACGGATTCCTACGAGCAGTACTTC; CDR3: CASTDPGTDSYEQYF
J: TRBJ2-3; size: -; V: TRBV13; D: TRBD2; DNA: TGTGCCAGCACAGCGGGAGGCCCACGTTATACGCAGTATTTT; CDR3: CASTAGGPRYTQYF
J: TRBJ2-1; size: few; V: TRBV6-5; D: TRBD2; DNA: TGTGCCAGCAGCTTCCTCGGGAGCGGGGGGTACAATGAGCAGTTCTTC; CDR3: CASSFLGSGGYNEQFF
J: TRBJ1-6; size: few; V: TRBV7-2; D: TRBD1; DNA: TGTGCCAGCAGCTTCACAGGGGGCTCTTATAATTCACCCCTCCACTTT; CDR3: CASSFTGGSYNSPLHF
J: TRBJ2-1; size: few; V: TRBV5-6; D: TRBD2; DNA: TGTGCCAGCAGCTTATCGGGAGGGCCTCACAATGAGCAGTTCTTC; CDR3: CASSLSGGPHNEQFF
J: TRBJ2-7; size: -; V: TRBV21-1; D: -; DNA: TGTGCCAGCAGCCACGAGCAGTACTTC; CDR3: CASSHEQYF
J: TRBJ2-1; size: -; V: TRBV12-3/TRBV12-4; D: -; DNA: TGTGCCAGCAGTTTAATGATTTGGGGCAAACACAATGAGCAGTTCTTC; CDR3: CASSLMIWGKHNEQFF
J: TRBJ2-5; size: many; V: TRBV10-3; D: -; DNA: TGTGCCATCAGTGGAGGACTCTCTGAGACCCAGTACTTC; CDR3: CAISGGLSETQYF
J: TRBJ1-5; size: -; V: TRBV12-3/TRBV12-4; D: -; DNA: TGTGCCAGCAGTTCCGCCGGCACGCAGCCCCAGCATTTT; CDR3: CASSSAGTQPQHF
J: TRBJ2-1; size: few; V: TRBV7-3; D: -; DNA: TGTGCCAGCAGCCCCCACGGGGCTTTGGACAATGAGCAGTTCTTC; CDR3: CASSPHGALDNEQFF
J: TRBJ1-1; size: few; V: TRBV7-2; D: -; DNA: TGTGCCAGCAGCTTAAGAAAGGGGGGCGGTTATGAAGCTTTCTTT; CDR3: CASSLRKGGGYEAFF
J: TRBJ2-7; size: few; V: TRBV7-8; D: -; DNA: TGTGCCAGCAGCTTACGTCCTGGCACATCCCACGAGCAGTACTTC; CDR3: CASSLRPGTSHEQYF